The clone carrying this T cell receptor beta chain was recorded only once. Other nucleotide sequences from this sample produce the same CDR3. This specimen comes from a study of blood T cell repertoires in COVID-19. Sequencing was performed with immunoSEQ multiplex PCR; in TCRdb, only in-frame clones are kept and a portion is missing. This sample has 200,000 or so clones, with 75% to 90% found just once. The germline V and J ends were trimmed by 3 bases and 1 base, with 9 bases remaining between them. The CDR3 totals 14 residues. CDR1 and CDR2 (germline): LNHDA, SQIVND (reference sequence). The sample comprised peripheral blood. This TCR was recovered from a human donor in a cohort sampled during active COVID-19. This chain connects TRBV19 to TRBJ1-1, with D uncertain. This CDR3 reads CASSIGGGNTEAFF. The CDR3 nucleotides are TGTGCCAGTAGTATCGGAGGCGGGAACACTGAAGCTTTCTTT.